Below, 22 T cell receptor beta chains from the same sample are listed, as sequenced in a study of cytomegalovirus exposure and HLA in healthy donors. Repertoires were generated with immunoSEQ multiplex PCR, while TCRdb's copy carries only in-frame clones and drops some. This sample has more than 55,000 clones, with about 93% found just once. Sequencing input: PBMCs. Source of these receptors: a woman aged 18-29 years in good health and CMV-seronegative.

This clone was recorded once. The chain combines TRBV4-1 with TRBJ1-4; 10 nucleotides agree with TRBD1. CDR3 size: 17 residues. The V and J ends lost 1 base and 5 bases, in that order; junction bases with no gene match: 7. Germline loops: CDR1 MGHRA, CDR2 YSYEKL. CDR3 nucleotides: TGCGCCAGCAGCCAAGTATTTGGGGGACAGGGGAATGAAAAACTGTTTTTT. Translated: CASSQVFGGQGNEKLFF.

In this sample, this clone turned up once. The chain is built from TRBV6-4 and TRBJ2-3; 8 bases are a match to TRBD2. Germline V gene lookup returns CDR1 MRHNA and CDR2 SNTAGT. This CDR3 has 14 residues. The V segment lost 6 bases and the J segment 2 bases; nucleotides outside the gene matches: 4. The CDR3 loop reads CASSGAGDTDTQYF. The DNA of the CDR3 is TGTGCCAGCAGCGGAGCGGGGGACACAGATACGCAGTATTTT.

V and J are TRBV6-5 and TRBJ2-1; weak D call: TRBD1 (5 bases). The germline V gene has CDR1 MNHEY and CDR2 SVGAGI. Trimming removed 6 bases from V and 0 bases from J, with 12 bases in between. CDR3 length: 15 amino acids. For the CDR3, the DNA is TGTGCCAGCAGCTCAGTAAGGGGCTCCTACAATGAGCAGTTCTTC. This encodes CASSSVRGSYNEQFF.

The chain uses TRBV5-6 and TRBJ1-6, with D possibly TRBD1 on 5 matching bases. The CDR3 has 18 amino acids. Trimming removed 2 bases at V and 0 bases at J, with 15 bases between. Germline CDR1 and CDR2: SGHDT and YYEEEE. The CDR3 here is CASSFLFNRSSYNSPLHF. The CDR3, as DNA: TGTGCCAGCAGCTTTTTATTTAACAGGAGCTCCTATAATTCACCCCTCCACTTT.

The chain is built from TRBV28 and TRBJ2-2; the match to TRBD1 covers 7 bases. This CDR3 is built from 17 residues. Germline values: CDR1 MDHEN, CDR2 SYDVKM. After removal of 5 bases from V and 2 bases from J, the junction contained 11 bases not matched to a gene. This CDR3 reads CASSRWGQNVNTGELFF. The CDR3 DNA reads TGTGCCAGCAGTAGGTGGGGACAGAACGTAAACACCGGGGAGCTGTTTTTT.

The CDR3 reads CAWSVRGRSQPQHF. CDR3 DNA: TGTGCCTGGAGTGTACGGGGTAGGAGTCAGCCCCAGCATTTT. The chain links TRBV30 to TRBJ1-5; D is undetermined. V gave up 0 bases and J gave up 6 bases, with 12 bases separating them. The CDR3 is 14 amino acids. Germline CDR1 and CDR2: GTSNPN and SVGIG (reference sequence).

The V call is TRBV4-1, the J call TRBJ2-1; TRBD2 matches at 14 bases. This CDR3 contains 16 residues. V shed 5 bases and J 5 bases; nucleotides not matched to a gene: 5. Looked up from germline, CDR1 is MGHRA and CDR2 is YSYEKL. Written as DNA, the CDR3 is TGCGCCAGCAGCACCCGGACTAGCGGGGGGCACAATGAGCAGTTCTTC. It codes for CASSTRTSGGHNEQFF.

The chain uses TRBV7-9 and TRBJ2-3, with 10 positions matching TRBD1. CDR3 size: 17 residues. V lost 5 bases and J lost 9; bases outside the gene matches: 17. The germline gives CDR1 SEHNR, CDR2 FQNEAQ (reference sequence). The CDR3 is CASSPTGDRGRGTTQYF. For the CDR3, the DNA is TGTGCCAGCAGCCCGACGGGAGACAGGGGGCGAGGGACCACGCAGTATTTT.

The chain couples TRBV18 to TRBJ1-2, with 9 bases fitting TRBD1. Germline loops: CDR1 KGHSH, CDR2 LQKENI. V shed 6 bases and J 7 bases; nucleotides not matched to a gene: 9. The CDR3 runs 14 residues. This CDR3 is CASSGTGLPVGYTF. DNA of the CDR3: TGTGCCAGCTCCGGGACAGGGTTGCCTGTTGGCTACACCTTC.

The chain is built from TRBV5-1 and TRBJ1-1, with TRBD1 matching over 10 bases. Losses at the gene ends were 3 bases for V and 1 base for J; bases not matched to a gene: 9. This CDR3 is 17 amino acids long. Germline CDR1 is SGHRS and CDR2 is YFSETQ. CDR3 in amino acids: CASSYGSGTGANTEAFF. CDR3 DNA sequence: TGCGCCAGCAGCTATGGGAGCGGGACAGGGGCGAACACTGAAGCTTTCTTT. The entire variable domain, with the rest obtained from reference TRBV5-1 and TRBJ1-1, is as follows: KAGVTQTPRYLIKTRGQQVTLSCSPISGHRSVSWYQQTPGQGLQFLFEYFSETQRNKGNFPGRFSGRQFSNSRSEMNVSTLELGDSALYLCASSYGSGTGANTEAFFGQGTRLTVV.

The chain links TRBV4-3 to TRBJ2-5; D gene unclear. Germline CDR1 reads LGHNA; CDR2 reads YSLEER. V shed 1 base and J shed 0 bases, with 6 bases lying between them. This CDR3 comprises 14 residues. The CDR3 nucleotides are TGCGCCAGCAGCCAAGGGCAGTACCAAGAGACCCAGTACTTC. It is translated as CASSQGQYQETQYF.

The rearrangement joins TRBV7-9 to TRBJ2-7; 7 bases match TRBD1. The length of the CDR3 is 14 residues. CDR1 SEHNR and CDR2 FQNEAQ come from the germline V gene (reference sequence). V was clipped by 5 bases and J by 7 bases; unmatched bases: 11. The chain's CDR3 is CASSHGTDISEQYF. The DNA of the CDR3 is TGTGCCAGCAGCCACGGGACAGACATCTCGGAGCAGTACTTC.

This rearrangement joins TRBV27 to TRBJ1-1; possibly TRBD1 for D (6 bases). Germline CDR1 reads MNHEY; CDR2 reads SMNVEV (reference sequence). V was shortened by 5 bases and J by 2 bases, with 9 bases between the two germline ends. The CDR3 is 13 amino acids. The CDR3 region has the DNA TGTGCCAGCAGTCCGGACAGCAACACTGAAGCTTTCTTT. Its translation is CASSPDSNTEAFF.

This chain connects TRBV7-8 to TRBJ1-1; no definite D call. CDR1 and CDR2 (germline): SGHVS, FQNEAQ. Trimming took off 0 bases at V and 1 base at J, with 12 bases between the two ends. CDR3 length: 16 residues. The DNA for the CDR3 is TGTGCCAGCAGCTTAGCGGCAATTACGGGGAACACTGAAGCTTTCTTT. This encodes CASSLAAITGNTEAFF.

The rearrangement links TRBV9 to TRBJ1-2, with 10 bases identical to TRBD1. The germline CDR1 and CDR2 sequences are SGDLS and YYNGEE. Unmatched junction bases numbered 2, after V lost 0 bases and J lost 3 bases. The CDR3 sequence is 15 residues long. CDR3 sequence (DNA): TGTGCCAGCAGCGTAGGGGGGACAGGGGACTATGGCTACACCTTC. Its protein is CASSVGGTGDYGYTF.

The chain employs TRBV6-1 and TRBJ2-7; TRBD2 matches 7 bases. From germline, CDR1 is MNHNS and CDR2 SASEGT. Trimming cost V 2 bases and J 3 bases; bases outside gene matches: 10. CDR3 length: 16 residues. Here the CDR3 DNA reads TGTGCCAGCAGTGAATTTAAAGGGCCGGGAGGCTACGAGCAGTACTTC. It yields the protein CASSEFKGPGGYEQYF.

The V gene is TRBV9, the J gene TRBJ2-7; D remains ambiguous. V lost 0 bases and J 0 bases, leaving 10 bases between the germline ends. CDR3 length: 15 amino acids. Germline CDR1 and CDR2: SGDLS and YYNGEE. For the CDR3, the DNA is TGTGCCAGCAGCGTAGATCCGGTGAGCTCCTACGAGCAGTACTTC. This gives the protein CASSVDPVSSYEQYF.

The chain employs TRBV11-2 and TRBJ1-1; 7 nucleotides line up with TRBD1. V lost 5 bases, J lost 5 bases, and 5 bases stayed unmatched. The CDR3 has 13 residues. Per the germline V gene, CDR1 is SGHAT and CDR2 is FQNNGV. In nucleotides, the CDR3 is TGTGCCAGCAGCCTGGGACAGTTGACTGAAGCTTTCTTT. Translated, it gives CASSLGQLTEAFF.

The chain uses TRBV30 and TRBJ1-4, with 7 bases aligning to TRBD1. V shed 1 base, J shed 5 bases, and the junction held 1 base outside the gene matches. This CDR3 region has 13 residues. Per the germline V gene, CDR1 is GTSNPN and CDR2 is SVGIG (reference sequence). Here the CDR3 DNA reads TGTGCCTGGAGTGAGACAGGGAATGAAAAACTGTTTTTT. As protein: CAWSETGNEKLFF. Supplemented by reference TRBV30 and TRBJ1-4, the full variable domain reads SQTIHQWPATLVQPVGSPLSLECTVEGTSNPNLYWYRQAAGRGLQLLFYSVGIGQISSEVPQNLSASRPQDRQFILSSKKLLLSDSGFYLCAWSETGNEKLFFGSGTQLSVL.

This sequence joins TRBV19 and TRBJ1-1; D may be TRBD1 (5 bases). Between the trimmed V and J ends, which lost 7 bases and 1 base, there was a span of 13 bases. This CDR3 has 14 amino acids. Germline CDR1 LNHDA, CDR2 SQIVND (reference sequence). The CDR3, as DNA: TGTGCCAGTATGCGGGGCAGAGGGAACACTGAAGCTTTCTTT. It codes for CASMRGRGNTEAFF.

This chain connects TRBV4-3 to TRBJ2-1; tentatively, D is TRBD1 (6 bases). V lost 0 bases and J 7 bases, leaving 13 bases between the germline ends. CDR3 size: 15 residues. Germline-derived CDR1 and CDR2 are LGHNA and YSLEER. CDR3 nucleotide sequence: TGCGCCAGCAGCCAAGAGGCAGGGGATGGAAATGAGCAGTTCTTC. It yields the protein CASSQEAGDGNEQFF.

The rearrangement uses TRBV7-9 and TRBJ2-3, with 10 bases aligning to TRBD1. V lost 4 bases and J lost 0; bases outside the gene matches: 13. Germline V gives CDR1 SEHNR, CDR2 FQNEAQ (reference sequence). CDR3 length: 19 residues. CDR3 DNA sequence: TGTGCCAGCAGCTCAAGAATACCGGGACAGGGGTTTAGCACAGATACGCAGTATTTT. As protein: CASSSRIPGQGFSTDTQYF.